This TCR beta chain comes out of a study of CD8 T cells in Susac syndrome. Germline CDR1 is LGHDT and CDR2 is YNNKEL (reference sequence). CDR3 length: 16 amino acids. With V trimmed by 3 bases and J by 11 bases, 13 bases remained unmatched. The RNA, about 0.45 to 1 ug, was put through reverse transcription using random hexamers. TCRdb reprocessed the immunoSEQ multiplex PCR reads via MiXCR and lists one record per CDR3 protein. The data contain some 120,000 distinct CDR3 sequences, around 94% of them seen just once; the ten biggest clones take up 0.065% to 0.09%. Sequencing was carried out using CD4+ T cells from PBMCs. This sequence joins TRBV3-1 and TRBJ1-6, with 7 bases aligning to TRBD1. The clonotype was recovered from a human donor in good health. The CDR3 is CASSQTPGQTLAPLHF. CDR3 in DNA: TGTGCCAGCAGCCAGACGCCGGGACAGACATTGGCACCCCTCCACTTT. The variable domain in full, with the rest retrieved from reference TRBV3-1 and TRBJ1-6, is DTAVSQTPKYLVTQMGNDKSIKCEQNLGHDTMYWYKQDSKKFLKIMFSYNNKELIINETVPNRFSPKSPDKAHLNLHINSLELGDSAVYFCASSQTPGQTLAPLHFGNGTRLTVT.